This TCR beta chain was sequenced during a study of blood T cell repertoires in COVID-19. Study details: The United States, Italy and Spain were the sources of the acute and convalescent COVID-19 samples. The analysed material was cDNA or gDNA that came from T cells, B-cell-depleted T cells, or PBMCs.

In the authors' methods: Researchers report that nucleated cell counts were estimated from reference gene primer amplification. Using immunoSEQ multiplex PCR, the repertoire was profiled, and TCRdb retains in-frame clones only, with some absent. Clonal size and the V and J genes are those of that table, whereas D and trimming came from the DNA. Here the sample spans approximately 300,000 clones, 80% to 90% being singletons. The CDR3 consists of 16 residues. The junction had 0 bases not matched to a gene; V was cut back by 0 bases and J by 1 base. The V gene's germline CDR1 is MRHNA and CDR2 SNTAGT. The sequencing sample was made of peripheral blood. V and J are TRBV6-4 and TRBJ2-3, with 11 bases matching TRBD2. The TCR was taken from a man younger than 35 who had recovered from COVID-19. The CDR3 DNA reads TGTGCCAGCAGTGACTCGACTAGCGGGGGCACAGATACGCAGTATTTT. It codes for CASSDSTSGGTDTQYF.